This T cell receptor beta chain came from a study of cytomegalovirus exposure and HLA in healthy donors. V was clipped by 6 bases and J by 5 bases, with 13 bases between them. This CDR3 has 13 residues. The germline gives CDR1 SNHLY, CDR2 FYNNEI. The PCR employed 60 Vbeta primers together with 13 Jbeta primers. Clones were sequenced by immunoSEQ multiplex PCR, and TCRdb holds only the in-frame ones, with some missing. Found here are around 200,000 clones, around 67% of them singletons; the top ten hold roughly 2.8%. The TCR was taken from a woman aged 30 to 39 in good health and CMV-seropositive. The sample taken for sequencing was PBMCs. V usage is TRBV2 and J usage is TRBJ2-5; D possibly corresponds to TRBD2 (7 bases). The CDR3 DNA follows: TGTGCCAGCAGGGGGGCGGGAGCTGAGACCCAGTACTTC. Amino acids: CASRGAGAETQYF.